This T cell receptor (beta chain) was sequenced in a study of blood T cell repertoires in COVID-19. Only in-frame clones appear in the TCRdb table, and some are missing; sequencing was by immunoSEQ multiplex PCR. Of roughly 97,000 clones in the sample, roughly 79% are singletons; the top ten hold under 11%. For this clone: Mismatch with germline at one junction end may stem from a read error.

CDR3 length equals 15 residues. Germline V lookup: CDR1 SSHAT, CDR2 FNYEAQ (reference sequence). This TCR derives from a man between 65 and 85 years old with acute or convalescent COVID-19. Sequenced sample: peripheral blood. The chain employs TRBV7-7 and TRBJ2-5; 7 positions agree with TRBD1. The CDR3 loop reads CASSLWDSGKETQYF. CDR3 nucleotide sequence: TGTGCTAGCAGCTTATGGGACAGTGGCAAAGAGACCCAGTACTTC.